This TCR beta chain was captured by sequencing in a study of T cells in Graves' hyperthyroidism and ophthalmopathy. This CDR3 spans 15 amino acids. Between the trimmed V and J ends, which lost 0 bases and 8 bases, there was a span of 15 bases. CDR1 and CDR2 (germline): SGDLS, YYNGEE. The TCR beta CDR3 regions underwent amplification using RNA transcripts as the source. RT-PCR in the first round (using the HTBI primer set) targeted the TCR CDR3. TCRdb reprocessed the multiplex PCR reads with MiXCR, giving one entry per CDR3 protein. The sample has fewer than 550,000 distinct CDR3 sequences; approximately 14% are singletons. Comment on this clonotype: What it recognizes is unknown.

Study-level results: Model predictions of ophthalmopathy came a median approximately seven months before onset.

The receptor's source is a woman aged 18-29 years with Graves' hyperthyroidism. The V call is TRBV9, the J call TRBJ2-1; D is ambiguous. Sequencing was done on a sample of blood. This CDR3 is CASSVGASAVDEQFF. In nucleotides, the CDR3 is TGTGCCAGCAGCGTAGGGGCCAGTGCGGTCGATGAGCAGTTCTTC.